This is a list of T cell receptor beta chains from one sample in a study of patients and donors after allogeneic stem cell transplantation. From the RT-PCR reads, TCRdb called clonotypes with MiXCR, one entry per CDR3 protein. The sample has approximately 31,000 distinct CDR3 sequences, about two fifths seen once. Sequencing used blood, either unsorted or a sorted T cell fraction (not recorded which). These receptors came from a human donor who was either an allogeneic HSCT recipient or a stem cell or donor lymphocyte infusion donor (not recorded which). It is not recorded whose cells these are; they may come from a transplant donor. The CDR3 runs from the conserved cysteine through the conserved F or W. Each record gives: D gene, J gene, V gene, clone size, CDR3 protein, CDR3 DNA. A D gene is named only where the DNA matches it firmly. Clone size appears in some rows only: once, few, many, or a class for an expanded clone.

D: .
J: TRBJ1-1
V: TRBV7-2
size: few
CDR3: CASSAEGFGGIEAFF
DNA: TGTGCCAGCAGCGCTGAGGGTTTTGGTGGAATTGAAGCTTTCTTT

D: .
J: TRBJ1-2
V: TRBV7-9
size: many
CDR3: CASSSLTENYGYTF
DNA: TGTGCCAGCAGCTCCTTGACAGAAAACTATGGCTACACCTTC

D: .
J: TRBJ1-5
V: TRBV18
size: .
CDR3: CASSIGDKQPQHF
DNA: TGTGCCAGCTCTATCGGAGACAAGCAGCCCCAGCATTTT

D: TRBD2
J: TRBJ2-1
V: TRBV11-2
size: .
CDR3: CASSLDGASGREQFF
DNA: TGTGCCAGCAGCTTAGATGGTGCTAGCGGCCGTGAGCAGTTCTTC

D: .
J: TRBJ1-1
V: TRBV12-3/TRBV12-4
size: .
CDR3: CASSLGGGTEAFF
DNA: TGTGCCAGCAGTTTGGGGGGAGGTACTGAAGCTTTCTTT

D: .
J: TRBJ1-1
V: TRBV7-2
size: few
CDR3: CASSLAWSGTEAFF
DNA: TGTGCCAGCAGCTTAGCGTGGTCAGGGACTGAAGCTTTCTTT

D: .
J: TRBJ2-5
V: TRBV6-2/TRBV6-3
size: .
CDR3: CASSYSSWGAETQYF
DNA: TGTGCCAGCAGTTACTCGTCGTGGGGGGCGGAGACCCAGTACTTC

D: .
J: TRBJ1-2
V: TRBV7-9
size: few
CDR3: CASGLQDYGYTF
DNA: TGTGCCAGCGGACTGCAGGACTATGGCTACACCTTC

D: TRBD2
J: TRBJ2-3
V: TRBV5-1
size: few
CDR3: CASNLASGRTDTQYF
DNA: TGCGCCAGCAACTTGGCTAGCGGCCGCACAGATACGCAGTATTTT

D: TRBD2
J: TRBJ2-3
V: TRBV9
size: few
CDR3: CASKRSGNGGDTQYF
DNA: TGTGCCAGCAAAAGGAGCGGGAATGGGGGTGATACGCAGTATTTT

D: .
J: TRBJ2-2
V: TRBV24-1
size: few
CDR3: CATRETENTGELFF
DNA: TGTGCCACCAGAGAGACAGAGAACACCGGGGAGCTGTTTTTT

D: TRBD1
J: TRBJ2-7
V: TRBV24-1
size: few
CDR3: CATSDAGGRYEQYF
DNA: TGTGCCACCAGTGACGCAGGGGGAAGGTACGAGCAGTACTTC

D: TRBD1
J: TRBJ1-5
V: TRBV20-1
size: .
CDR3: CSARERTGGQPQHF
DNA: TGCAGTGCTAGAGAACGAACAGGGGGTCAGCCCCAGCATTTT

D: .
J: TRBJ1-1
V: TRBV20-1
size: many
CDR3: CSASSGPTEAFF
DNA: TGCAGTGCTAGCTCGGGCCCCACTGAAGCTTTCTTT

D: TRBD2
J: TRBJ2-1
V: TRBV29-1
size: .
CDR3: CSVATSGVPTNEQFF
DNA: TGCAGCGTTGCGACTAGCGGGGTACCTACCAATGAGCAGTTCTTC

D: .
J: TRBJ1-5
V: TRBV6-6
size: few
CDR3: CASRPGTGLPQHF
DNA: TGTGCCAGCAGACCCGGGACCGGATTGCCCCAGCATTTT

D: TRBD1
J: TRBJ1-2
V: TRBV27
size: few
CDR3: CASSQPGQGVGYTF
DNA: TGTGCCAGCAGCCAACCGGGACAGGGGGTCGGCTACACCTTC

D: .
J: TRBJ1-1
V: TRBV4-3
size: .
CDR3: CASSQELTPRETEAFF
DNA: TGCGCCAGCAGCCAAGAGCTCACCCCGAGGGAGACTGAAGCTTTCTTT

D: TRBD1
J: TRBJ1-4
V: TRBV19
size: few
CDR3: CASSIEGRGPEKLFF
DNA: TGTGCCAGTAGTATAGAGGGCAGGGGGCCTGAAAAACTGTTTTTT

D: .
J: TRBJ1-1
V: TRBV20-1
size: .
CDR3: CSARGGFTEAFF
DNA: TGCAGTGCTAGAGGGGGTTTCACTGAAGCTTTCTTT

D: .
J: TRBJ1-6
V: TRBV15
size: .
CDR3: CATSRDMGLSSYNSPLHF
DNA: TGTGCCACCAGCAGAGATATGGGACTTAGCTCCTATAATTCACCCCTCCACTTT

D: .
J: TRBJ1-1
V: TRBV5-1
size: .
CDR3: CASSLGGRSTEAFF
DNA: TGCGCCAGCAGCTTGGGGGGGCGGAGCACTGAAGCTTTCTTT

D: .
J: TRBJ2-3
V: TRBV10-3
size: few
CDR3: CAIRVTGSRADTQYF
DNA: TGTGCCATCAGAGTGACTGGGAGTAGGGCAGATACGCAGTATTTT

D: .
J: TRBJ1-5
V: TRBV12-3/TRBV12-4
size: .
CDR3: CASNKGGGNQPQHF
DNA: TGTGCCAGTAATAAAGGGGGGGGCAATCAGCCCCAGCATTTT

D: .
J: TRBJ1-4
V: TRBV7-9
size: .
CDR3: CASSNYEKLFF
DNA: TGTGCCAGCAGTAACTACGAAAAACTGTTTTTT

D: .
J: TRBJ1-4
V: TRBV11-2
size: few
CDR3: CASSLVRQGGEKLFF
DNA: TGTGCCAGCAGCTTAGTGCGGCAGGGAGGAGAAAAACTGTTTTTT

D: .
J: TRBJ2-1
V: TRBV20-1
size: .
CDR3: CSALRPGTGNNEQFF
DNA: TGCAGTGCCCTTCGTCCCGGGACTGGAAACAATGAGCAGTTCTTC

D: .
J: TRBJ1-1
V: TRBV9
size: few
CDR3: CASSVVRGGAFF
DNA: TGTGCCAGCAGCGTAGTTCGTGGGGGAGCTTTCTTT

D: TRBD1
J: TRBJ1-1
V: TRBV20-1
size: few
CDR3: CSATQTGEWVNTEAFF
DNA: TGCAGTGCCACCCAGACAGGGGAATGGGTGAACACTGAAGCTTTCTTT

D: .
J: TRBJ1-1
V: TRBV12-3/TRBV12-4
size: .
CDR3: CASTGGLSEAFF
DNA: TGTGCCAGCACCGGTGGACTTTCTGAAGCTTTCTTT

D: .
J: TRBJ1-2
V: TRBV5-1
size: few
CDR3: CASSRAGHSDGGYTF
DNA: TGCGCCAGCAGTCGGGCGGGGCACTCAGACGGCGGCTACACCTTC

D: .
J: TRBJ1-1
V: TRBV7-8
size: few
CDR3: CASSLASGTEAFF
DNA: TGTGCCAGCAGCTTAGCCTCAGGCACTGAAGCTTTCTTT

D: .
J: TRBJ2-5
V: TRBV7-2
size: once
CDR3: CASKSDNWGSTQYF
DNA: TGTGCCAGCAAGTCGGATAACTGGGGTTCGACCCAGTACTTC

D: .
J: TRBJ1-5
V: TRBV12-3/TRBV12-4
size: .
CDR3: CASSQKFPPGHGVRQPQHF
DNA: TGTGCCAGCAGCCAAAAATTCCCTCCGGGGCATGGAGTGAGACAGCCCCAGCATTTT

D: .
J: TRBJ1-1
V: TRBV20-1
size: .
CDR3: CSASPGADTEAFF
DNA: TGCAGTGCCTCCCCGGGGGCAGACACTGAAGCTTTCTTT

D: .
J: TRBJ1-1
V: TRBV6-5
size: few
CDR3: CASSYGGRLNTEAFF
DNA: TGTGCCAGCAGTTACGGAGGCAGATTGAACACTGAAGCTTTCTTT

D: .
J: TRBJ1-5
V: TRBV12-3/TRBV12-4
size: few
CDR3: CASSSSPRVLVQPQHF
DNA: TGTGCCAGCAGTTCTTCCCCGAGGGTCCTCGTTCAGCCCCAGCATTTT